This T cell receptor beta chain was sequenced in a study of identical twins. Findings and limits, study-wide: Cord blood's abundant beta clonotypes had fewer insertions, unlike memory repertoires. Weaker excess twin sharing was seen among beta out-of-frame sequences.

Germline V gene data show CDR1 as SGHRS and CDR2 as YFSETQ. V lost 4 bases to trimming and J lost 0 bases, with 14 bases between them. The CDR3 is 16 residues long. This clonotype was counted a few times. What it binds is unknown. Template switching supplied a universal primer site; unique molecular identifiers were carried on the cDNA. TCRdb analysed the 5' RACE reads with MiXCR anew, one entry per CDR3 protein. The sample shows under 800,000 distinct CDR3 sequences, about 20% of them seen only once. This same sample was also part of a study on T cells expressing NK-cell markers.

Sequencing was carried out using PBMCs. The rearrangement joins TRBV5-1 to TRBJ1-3, with D hard to call. This clonotype was sampled from a woman younger than 30 in good health. This CDR3 is CASSVSDTASGNTIYF. CDR3 nucleotides: TGCGCCAGCAGCGTATCCGACACTGCCTCTGGAAACACCATATATTTT.